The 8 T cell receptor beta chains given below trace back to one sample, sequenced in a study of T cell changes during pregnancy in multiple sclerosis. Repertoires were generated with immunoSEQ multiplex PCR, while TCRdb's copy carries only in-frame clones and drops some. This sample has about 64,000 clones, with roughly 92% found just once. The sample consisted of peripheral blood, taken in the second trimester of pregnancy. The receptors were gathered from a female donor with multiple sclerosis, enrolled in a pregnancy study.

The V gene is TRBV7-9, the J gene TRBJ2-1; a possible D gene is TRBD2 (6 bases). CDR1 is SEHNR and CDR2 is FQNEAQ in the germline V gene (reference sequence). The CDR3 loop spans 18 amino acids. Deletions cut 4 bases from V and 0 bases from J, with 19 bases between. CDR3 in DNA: TGTGCCAGCAGCTCGTCTCGCCATAGCGGTAGCTCCTACAATGAGCAGTTCTTC. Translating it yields CASSSSRHSGSSYNEQFF.

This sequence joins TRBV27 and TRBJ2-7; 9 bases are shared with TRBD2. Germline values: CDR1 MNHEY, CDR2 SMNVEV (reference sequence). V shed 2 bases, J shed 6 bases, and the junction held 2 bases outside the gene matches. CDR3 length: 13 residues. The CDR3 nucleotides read TGTGCCAGCAGTTTAGGGACTAGCCCCGAGCAGTACTTC. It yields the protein CASSLGTSPEQYF.

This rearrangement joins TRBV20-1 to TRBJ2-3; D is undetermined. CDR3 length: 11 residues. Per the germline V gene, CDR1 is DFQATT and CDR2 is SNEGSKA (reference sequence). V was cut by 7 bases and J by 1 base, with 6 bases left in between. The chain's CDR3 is CSGARTDTQYF. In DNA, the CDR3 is TGCAGTGGAGCCCGCACAGATACGCAGTATTTT.

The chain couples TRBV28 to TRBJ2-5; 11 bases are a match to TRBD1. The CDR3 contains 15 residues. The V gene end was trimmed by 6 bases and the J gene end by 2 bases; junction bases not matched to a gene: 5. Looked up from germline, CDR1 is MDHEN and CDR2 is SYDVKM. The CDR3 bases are TGTGCCAGCAGAACCGGACAGGGGGCTCAAGAGACCCAGTACTTC. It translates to CASRTGQGAQETQYF.

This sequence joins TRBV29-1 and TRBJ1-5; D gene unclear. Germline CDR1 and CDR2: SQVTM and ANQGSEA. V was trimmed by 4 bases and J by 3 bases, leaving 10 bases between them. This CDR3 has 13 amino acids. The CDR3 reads CSVVVGPNQPQHF. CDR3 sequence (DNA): TGCAGCGTTGTAGTGGGCCCCAATCAGCCCCAGCATTTT.

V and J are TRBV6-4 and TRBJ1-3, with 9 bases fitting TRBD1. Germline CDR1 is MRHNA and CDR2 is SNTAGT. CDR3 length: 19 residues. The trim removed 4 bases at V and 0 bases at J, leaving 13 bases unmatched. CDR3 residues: CASSVPLGQGVLSGNTIYF. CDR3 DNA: TGTGCCAGCAGTGTCCCTTTGGGACAGGGAGTCCTCTCTGGAAACACCATATATTTT.

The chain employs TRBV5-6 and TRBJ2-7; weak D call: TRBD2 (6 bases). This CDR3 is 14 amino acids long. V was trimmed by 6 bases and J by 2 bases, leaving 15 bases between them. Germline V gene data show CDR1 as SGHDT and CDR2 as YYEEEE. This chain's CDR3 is CASTNGLLAYEQYF. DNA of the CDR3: TGTGCCAGCACCAACGGACTACTCGCCTACGAGCAGTACTTC.

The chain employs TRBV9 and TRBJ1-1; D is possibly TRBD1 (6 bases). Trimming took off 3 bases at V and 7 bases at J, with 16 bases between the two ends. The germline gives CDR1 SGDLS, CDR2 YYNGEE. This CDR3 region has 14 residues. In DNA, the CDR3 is TGTGCCAGCAGCGGGGGATCCACAGGGCATGAAGCTTTCTTT. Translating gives CASSGGSTGHEAFF.